This T cell receptor (beta chain) appears in the sequencing data of a study of T cells in Graves' hyperthyroidism and ophthalmopathy. Study-wide results and caveats: Within blood appeared most thyroid clonotypes that had expanded above 0.001.

This clonotype appeared a few times. Its target is unknown. Amplified TCR beta CDR3 regions came from RNA transcripts. The HTBI primer set served for first-round RT-PCR of the TCR CDR3. From the multiplex PCR reads, TCRdb called clonotypes with MiXCR, one entry per CDR3 protein. Among approximately 620,000 distinct CDR3 sequences listed, roughly a sixth were seen once. A Clinical Activity Score of at least 3, a NOSPECS grade of at least 4 and a duration under 3 months were recorded in the ophthalmopathy patients. The CDR3 extends over 19 amino acids. V lost 0 bases to trimming and J lost 6 bases, with 24 bases between them. Per germline, CDR1 MNHEY and CDR2 SVGAGI.

The receptor's source is a woman in her thirties or forties with Graves' ophthalmopathy. J is TRBJ1-5 and V is TRBV6-5; D gene unclear. Input material: blood. This CDR3 reads CASSYSLQAVPLRGQPQHF. CDR3 DNA sequence: TGTGCCAGCAGTTACTCCCTTCAGGCGGTCCCCCTCCGGGGTCAGCCCCAGCATTTT.